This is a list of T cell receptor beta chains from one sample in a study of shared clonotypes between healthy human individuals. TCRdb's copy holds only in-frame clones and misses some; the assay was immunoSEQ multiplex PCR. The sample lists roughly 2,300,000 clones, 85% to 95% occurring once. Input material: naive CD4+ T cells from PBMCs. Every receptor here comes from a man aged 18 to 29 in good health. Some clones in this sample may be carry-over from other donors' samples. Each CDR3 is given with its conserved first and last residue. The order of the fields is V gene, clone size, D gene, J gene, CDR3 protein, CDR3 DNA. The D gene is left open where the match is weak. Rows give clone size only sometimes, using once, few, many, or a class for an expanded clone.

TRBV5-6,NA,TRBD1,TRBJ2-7,CASSLGTGFSYEQYF,TGTGCCAGCAGCCTAGGGACAGGTTTCTCCTACGAGCAGTACTTC
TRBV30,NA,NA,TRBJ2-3,CAWSVQKRSAQRGADTQYF,TGTGCCTGGAGTGTACAAAAGCGGAGCGCCCAAAGGGGTGCAGATACGCAGTATTTT
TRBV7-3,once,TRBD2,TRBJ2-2,CASSLIALAGNTGELFF,TGTGCCAGCAGCTTAATTGCGCTAGCGGGAAACACCGGGGAGCTGTTTTTT
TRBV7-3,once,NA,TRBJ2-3,CASSLGAGGPSDTQYF,TGTGCCAGCAGCTTAGGGGCGGGCGGGCCTTCAGATACGCAGTATTTT
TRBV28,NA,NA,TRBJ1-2,CASSPGGYYGYTF,TGTGCCAGCAGCCCCGGGGGGTACTATGGCTACACCTTC
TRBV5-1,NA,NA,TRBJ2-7,CASSSGARAEGFEQYF,TGCGCCAGCAGCTCCGGGGCACGGGCCGAGGGGTTCGAGCAGTACTTC
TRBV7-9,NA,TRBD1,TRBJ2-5,CASSRTGRGETQYF,TGTGCCAGCAGTAGGACAGGAAGAGGGGAGACCCAGTACTTC
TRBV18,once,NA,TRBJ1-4,CASSPTGPDEKLFF,TGTGCCAGCTCACCAACCGGGCCGGATGAAAAACTGTTTTTT
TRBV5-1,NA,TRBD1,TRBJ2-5,CASSSSGTGKETQYF,TGCGCCAGCAGCTCTTCCGGGACAGGGAAAGAGACCCAGTACTTC
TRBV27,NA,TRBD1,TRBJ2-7,CASGRWAGGFYEQYF,TGTGCCAGCGGGCGCTGGGCAGGGGGCTTCTACGAGCAGTACTTC
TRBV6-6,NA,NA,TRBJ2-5,CASSSRVLEETQYF,TGTGCCAGCAGTAGCCGGGTCCTGGAAGAGACCCAGTACTTC
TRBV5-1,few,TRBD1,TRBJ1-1,CASSEQGTIEAFF,TGCGCCAGCAGCGAACAGGGGACGATTGAAGCTTTCTTT
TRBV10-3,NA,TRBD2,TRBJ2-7,CAISGPAWTSGAYEQYF,TGTGCCATCAGTGGCCCCGCGTGGACTAGCGGGGCCTACGAGCAGTACTTC
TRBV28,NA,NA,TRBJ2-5,CASYSFFLETQYF,TGTGCCAGCTACTCATTCTTCCTAGAGACCCAGTACTTC
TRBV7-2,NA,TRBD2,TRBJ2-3,CASSVLAGWHTQYF,TGTGCCAGCTCCGTTCTAGCGGGATGGCATACGCAGTATTTT
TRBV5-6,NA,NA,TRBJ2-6,CASSVGSPGANVLTF,TGTGCCAGCAGCGTAGGGAGCCCTGGGGCCAACGTCCTGACTTTC
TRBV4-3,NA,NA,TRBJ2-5,CASSGAWARGKETQYF,TGCGCCAGCAGCGGGGCGTGGGCTAGGGGAAAAGAGACCCAGTACTTC
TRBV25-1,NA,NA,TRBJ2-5,CASSDSVQETQYF,TGTGCCAGCAGTGATTCGGTCCAAGAGACCCAGTACTTC
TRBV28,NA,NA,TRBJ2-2,CASSKGRANTGELFF,TGTGCCAGCAGTAAGGGTCGCGCGAACACCGGGGAGCTGTTTTTT
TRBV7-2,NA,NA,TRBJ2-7,CASSLIGQYEQYF,TGTGCCAGCAGCTTGATTGGTCAGTACGAGCAGTACTTC
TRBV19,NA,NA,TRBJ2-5,CASSVLGWETQYF,TGTGCCAGTAGCGTTCTAGGATGGGAGACCCAGTACTTC
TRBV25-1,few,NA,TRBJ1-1,CASTAGDSTEAFF,TGTGCCAGCACTGCTGGGGACTCCACTGAAGCTTTCTTT
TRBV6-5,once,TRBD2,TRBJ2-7,CASSSRLAGLYEQYF,TGTGCCAGCAGTTCTAGACTAGCGGGACTCTACGAGCAGTACTTC
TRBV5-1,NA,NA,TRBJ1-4,CASTLGVGANEKLFF,TGCGCCAGCACCCTGGGGGTCGGGGCAAATGAAAAACTGTTTTTT
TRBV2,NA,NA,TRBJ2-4,CASSEARDSKREYF,TGTGCCAGCAGTGAAGCACGGGACTCTAAAAGGGAGTACTTC
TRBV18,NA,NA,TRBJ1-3,CASSSMTYTQSDSGNTIYF,TGTGCCAGCTCATCCATGACCTATACCCAAAGCGACTCTGGAAACACCATATATTTT
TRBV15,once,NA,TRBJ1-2,CATSRDNRIGYTF,TGTGCCACCAGCAGGGATAACAGGATTGGCTACACCTTC
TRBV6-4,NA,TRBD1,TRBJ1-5,CASSKDRAQPQHF,TGTGCCAGCAGTAAGGACAGGGCTCAGCCCCAGCATTTT
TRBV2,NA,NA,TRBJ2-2,CASSQFVREVSGELFF,TGTGCCAGCAGCCAGTTCGTGAGAGAGGTATCCGGGGAGCTGTTTTTT
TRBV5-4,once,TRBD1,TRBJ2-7,CASSSPGTGGGEQYF,TGTGCCAGCAGCTCCCCCGGGACAGGGGGCGGCGAGCAGTACTTC
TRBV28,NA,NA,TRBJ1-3,CASSSEGNTIYF,TGTGCCAGCAGTTCGGAGGGAAACACCATATATTTT
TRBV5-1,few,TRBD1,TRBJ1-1,CASSLITGERAFF,TGCGCCAGCAGCTTGATTACAGGGGAACGAGCTTTCTTT
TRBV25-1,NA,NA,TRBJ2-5,CASSDSNVGTQYF,TGTGCCAGCAGTGACTCCAACGTAGGGACCCAGTACTTC
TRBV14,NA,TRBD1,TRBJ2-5,CASGTGGFSETQYF,TGTGCCAGCGGAACAGGGGGCTTTTCGGAGACCCAGTACTTC
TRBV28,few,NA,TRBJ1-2,CASSLSDYGYTF,TGTGCCAGCAGTTTGTCGGACTATGGCTACACCTTC
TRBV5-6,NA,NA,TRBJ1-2,CASSANPSDGYTF,TGTGCCAGCAGCGCAAACCCCAGCGATGGCTACACCTTC
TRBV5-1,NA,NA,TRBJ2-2,CASSFRRVGAGELFF,TGCGCCAGCAGCTTCCGCAGGGTGGGGGCCGGGGAGCTGTTTTTT